A single sample gave rise to the 23 T cell receptor beta chains below, sequenced in a study of early T cells in non-severe SARS-CoV-2 infection. TCRdb analysed the 5' RACE reads with MiXCR anew, one entry per CDR3 protein. The sample carries over 30,000 distinct CDR3 sequences, roughly 4.5% recorded once. Sequencing was carried out using whole blood. The origin of the receptors is an adult who was a healthcare worker with PCR-confirmed SARS-CoV-2 infection or an uninfected control (not recorded which).

This clonotype was seen at least ten times. V is TRBV10-3 and J is TRBJ2-2, with TRBD2 as a possible D gene (5 bases). The V gene lost 4 bases and the J gene lost 6 bases, with 15 bases spanning the gap. The CDR3 spans 15 residues. Germline V lookup: CDR1 ENHRY, CDR2 SYGVKD. CDR3 loop: CAISGADVRSGELFF. In nucleotides, the CDR3 is TGTGCCATCAGTGGAGCGGACGTAAGATCCGGGGAGCTGTTTTTT.

The table lists this clonotype with many counts. The rearrangement links TRBV5-1 to TRBJ2-3, with D tentatively TRBD2 (6 bases). Germline lookup yields CDR1 SGHRS and CDR2 YFSETQ. There are 12 residues in the CDR3. V dropped 4 bases and J dropped 6 bases, with 9 bases sitting between them. Here the CDR3 DNA reads TGCGCCAGCAGCCCTAGCGATGATACGCAGTATTTT. This codes for CASSPSDDTQYF.

The rearrangement uses TRBV13 and TRBJ2-7; 9 nucleotides match TRBD1. The CDR3 runs to 12 residues. V lost 4 bases to trimming and J lost 10 bases; unmatched junction nucleotides: 5. CDR1 is PRHDT and CDR2 is FYEKMQ in the germline V gene (reference sequence). Here the CDR3 reads CASSSGQGLQYF. CDR3 nucleotides: TGTGCCAGCAGCTCGGGACAGGGTCTTCAGTACTTC.

This clonotype showed up many times. DNA of the CDR3: TGCAGTGCTAGCAAGACTAGCGGGGGATACAATGAGCAGTTCTTC. As protein: CSASKTSGGYNEQFF. The J gene is TRBJ2-1, the V gene TRBV20-1; TRBD2 agrees at 12 bases. This CDR3 spans 15 amino acids. CDR1 and CDR2 (germline): DFQATT, SNEGSKA (reference sequence). J lost 4 bases, V lost 3 bases, and 4 bases had no gene match.

This clonotype was recorded a few times. CDR3 region: CASSPAWDRGRDEQFF. The CDR3 coding sequence is TGTGCCAGCAGCCCAGCCTGGGACAGGGGGAGGGATGAGCAGTTCTTC. The chain uses TRBV3-1 and TRBJ2-1; the match to TRBD1 covers 11 bases. Unmatched junction bases numbered 10, after V lost 4 bases and J lost 8 bases. CDR3 length equals 16 residues. Germline-derived CDR1 and CDR2 are LGHDT and YNNKEL (reference sequence).

This clonotype has a count of ten or more. V is TRBV6-5 and J is TRBJ2-3; TRBD1 aligns across 7 bases. The V gene's germline CDR1 is MNHEY and CDR2 SVGAGI. There are 15 residues in the CDR3. With 7 bases clipped from V and 3 bases from J, the junction kept 10 bases outside the gene matches. This CDR3 is CASTEMTGITDTQYF. CDR3 DNA: TGTGCCAGCACCGAGATGACAGGGATAACAGATACGCAGTATTTT.

V usage is TRBV13 and J usage is TRBJ2-5; 10 nucleotides agree with TRBD2. The V gene end was trimmed by 5 bases and the J gene end by 1 base; junction bases not matched to a gene: 7. CDR1 PRHDT and CDR2 FYEKMQ come from the germline V gene (reference sequence). The CDR3 is made up of 16 amino acids. The CDR3 region has the DNA TGTGCCAGCAGCGGAGAAAGGACTAGCGGCCAAGAGACCCAGTACTTC. As protein: CASSGERTSGQETQYF.

This clonotype was counted at least ten times. This CDR3 reads CATSDPAGQAGNTIYF. The CDR3 DNA reads TGTGCCACCAGCGACCCGGCCGGGCAGGCTGGAAACACCATATATTTT. The chain couples TRBV15 to TRBJ1-3; D ambiguous. Germline CDR1 reads LNHNV; CDR2 reads YYDKDF (reference sequence). The CDR3 has 16 residues. The germline V and J ends were trimmed by 5 bases and 2 bases, with 16 bases remaining between them.

This clonotype occurred many times. The V and J genes are TRBV5-1 and TRBJ2-7; TRBD1 might be the D (5 bases). Germline CDR1 and CDR2: SGHRS and YFSETQ. Trimming left V 4 bases short and J 4 bases short, with 12 bases between. The CDR3 loop spans 13 amino acids. CDR3 in DNA: TGCGCCAGCAGCCCAGGGCGAACTTACGAGCAGTACTTC. Protein sequence: CASSPGRTYEQYF.

This clonotype was detected ten times or more. The CDR3 DNA sequence: TGTGCCAGCAGCCCCCGGGACAGGGTTGAAGCTTTCTTT. Residues: CASSPRDRVEAFF. The chain joins TRBV7-8 to TRBJ1-1, with TRBD1 identical over 9 bases. V gave up 5 bases and J gave up 7 bases; unmatched junction bases: 5. This CDR3 has 13 residues. Germline values: CDR1 SGHVS, CDR2 FQNEAQ.

This chain connects TRBV13 to TRBJ2-7; D possibly matches TRBD1 or TRBD2 (5 bases each). Per the germline V gene, CDR1 is PRHDT and CDR2 is FYEKMQ (reference sequence). The CDR3 is 15 amino acids. The germline V and J ends were trimmed by 2 bases and 1 base, with 12 bases remaining between them. CDR3 region: CASSLKGTDSYEQYF. DNA of the CDR3: TGTGCCAGCAGCTTAAAGGGGACGGATTCCTACGAGCAGTACTTC.

This clonotype was found many times. Germline and junction disagree at one end, which may indicate a read error. The rearrangement links TRBV7-9 to TRBJ2-7; the match to TRBD2 covers 14 bases. CDR1 and CDR2 from the germline V gene are SEHNR and FQNEAQ (reference sequence). The CDR3 spans 14 residues. This CDR3 is CASSPGTSGSKSAF. CDR3 DNA sequence: TGTGCCAGCAGCCCCGGGACTAGCGGGAGTAAGTCCGCATTC.

This clonotype was seen more than once but under ten times. The chain employs TRBV6-2 or TRBV6-3 and TRBJ2-3; possible D gene TRBD2, 5 bases. Germline values: CDR1 MNHEY, CDR2 SVGEGT. The CDR3 has 14 amino acids. Deletions cut 7 bases from V and 3 bases from J, with 14 bases between. CDR3 in amino acids: CASTRDEGTDTQYF. The CDR3 DNA follows: TGTGCCAGCACCAGAGACGAGGGAACAGATACGCAGTATTTT.

This clonotype was counted ten times or more. The J gene is TRBJ2-5, the V gene TRBV5-1; D is possibly TRBD2 (6 bases). This CDR3 contains 15 residues. Trimming took off 0 bases at V and 4 bases at J, with 13 bases between the two ends. Germline CDR1 SGHRS, CDR2 YFSETQ. The CDR3 is CASSLGGDLRETQYF. CDR3 sequence (DNA): TGCGCCAGCAGCTTGGGCGGGGACTTGAGAGAGACCCAGTACTTC.

The chain combines TRBV9 with TRBJ1-1; D is undetermined. The CDR3 runs 14 residues. V dropped 1 base and J dropped 0 bases, with 7 bases sitting between them. Germline assignment: CDR1 SGDLS and CDR2 YYNGEE. DNA of the CDR3: TGTGCCAGCAGCGTATCGGGAATGAACACTGAAGCTTTCTTT. Its translation: CASSVSGMNTEAFF.

This clonotype was counted ten times or more. V usage is TRBV7-3 and J usage is TRBJ2-7; 10 bases fit TRBD2. V was pared by 2 bases and J by 3 bases, with 7 bases of the junction left unmatched. This CDR3 comprises 16 residues. Germline CDR1 and CDR2: SGHTA and FQGTGA. CDR3 region: CASSLRTSGDNYEQYF. For the CDR3, the DNA is TGTGCCAGCAGCTTACGAACTAGCGGGGACAACTACGAGCAGTACTTC.

This clonotype was seen at least ten times. CDR3 in DNA: TGTGCCAGTAGTAAGTGGGACACCGGGGAGCTGTTTTTT. Translated: CASSKWDTGELFF. The chain combines TRBV19 with TRBJ2-2; no reliable D call. This CDR3 region has 13 residues. Germline CDR1 reads LNHDA; CDR2 reads SQIVND (reference sequence). V lost 4 bases and J lost 3, with 6 bases in between. The complete variable domain, with remaining parts taken from reference TRBV19 and TRBJ2-2, reads DGGITQSPKYLFRKEGQNVTLSCEQNLNHDAMYWYRQDPGQGLRLIYYSQIVNDFQKGDIAEGYSVSREKKESFPLTVTSAQKNPTAFYLCASSKWDTGELFFGEGSRLTVL.

This clonotype was recorded many times. The chain employs TRBV6-1 and TRBJ2-6; tentative D call: TRBD1 (6 bases). The CDR3 is 15 residues long. CDR1 and CDR2 from the germline V gene are MNHNS and SASEGT. V lost 5 bases to trimming and J lost 1 base, with 9 bases between them. CDR3 sequence reads: CASSPTGSGANVLTF. Here the CDR3 DNA reads TGTGCCAGCAGTCCCACAGGGTCTGGGGCCAACGTCCTGACTTTC.

This clonotype was seen a few times. The gene calls are TRBV5-4 and TRBJ2-2; tentatively, D is TRBD1 or TRBD2 (6 bases each). Germline V lookup: CDR1 SGHNT, CDR2 YYREEE (reference sequence). The V and J ends lost 2 bases and 5 bases respectively, with 13 bases between them. CDR3 length: 15 amino acids. Here the CDR3 reads CASSFGGASTGELFF. CDR3 nucleotides: TGTGCCAGCAGCTTCGGGGGCGCGAGTACCGGGGAGCTGTTTTTT.

In its sample, this clonotype was seen many times. The chain carries TRBV12-5 and TRBJ2-1; 10 bases line up with TRBD1. Germline values: CDR1 LGHNT, CDR2 FRNRAP. Trimming at V came to 0 bases and at J to 8 bases, leaving 13 bases not matched to a gene. The CDR3 has 18 amino acids. The CDR3, as DNA: TGTGCTAGTGGTTTGGTACGTTCCGGGACAGGGGTTGTAGATGAGCAGTTCTTC. Its protein product is CASGLVRSGTGVVDEQFF.

This clonotype was observed at least ten times. CDR3 nucleotides: TGTGCCAGCAGTGAACTAGCGGGGGGGAACAATGAGCAGTTCTTC. Protein: CASSELAGGNNEQFF. The chain carries TRBV2 and TRBJ2-1; 12 bases are shared with TRBD2. Germline V gene lookup returns CDR1 SNHLY and CDR2 FYNNEI. V was pared by 2 bases and J by 5 bases, with 1 base of the junction left unmatched. CDR3 length equals 15 residues.

This clonotype has ten or more counts. The V call is TRBV15, the J call TRBJ1-2; D gene ambiguous. The CDR3 totals 15 residues. Germline values: CDR1 LNHNV, CDR2 YYDKDF (reference sequence). V lost 0 bases, J lost 1 base, and 9 bases lay in between. The CDR3: CATSRDTASNYGYTF. CDR3 nucleotides: TGTGCCACCAGCAGAGATACAGCCAGTAACTATGGCTACACCTTC.

This clonotype was counted many times. Germline is not matched at one junction end, which may reflect a read error. This chain links TRBV18 with TRBJ1-1; 10 bases are a match to TRBD1. CDR1 KGHSH and CDR2 LQKENI come from the germline V gene. CDR3 length equals 15 residues. The CDR3: CASSGDRGLNSEAFF. CDR3 nucleotides: TGTGCCAGCTCCGGGGACAGGGGATTGAACTCTGAAGCTTTCTTT.